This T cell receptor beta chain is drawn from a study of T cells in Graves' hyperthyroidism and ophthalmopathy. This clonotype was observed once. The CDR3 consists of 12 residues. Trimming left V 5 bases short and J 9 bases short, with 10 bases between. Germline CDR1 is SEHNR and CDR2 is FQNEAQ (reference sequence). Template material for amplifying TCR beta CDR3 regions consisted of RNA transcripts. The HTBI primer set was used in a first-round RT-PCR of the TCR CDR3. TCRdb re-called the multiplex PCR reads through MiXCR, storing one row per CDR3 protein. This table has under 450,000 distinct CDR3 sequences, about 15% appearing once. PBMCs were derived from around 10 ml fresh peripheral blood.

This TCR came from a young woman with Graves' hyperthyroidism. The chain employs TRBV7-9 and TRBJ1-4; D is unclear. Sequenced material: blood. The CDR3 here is CASSPPLKKLFF. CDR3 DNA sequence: TGTGCCAGCAGCCCCCCACTGAAAAAACTGTTTTTT.